This T cell receptor (beta chain) appears in the sequencing data of a study of shared clonotypes between healthy human individuals. Study results and limitations: Some clonotypes were shared by all four sorted-subset donors, while others were not shared. The non-shared ones had lower generation probabilities than the shared ones. What limited the represented genetic and exposure-history diversity was the small number of donors. Among a few donors, about 5% of naive CD4 clonotypes were found in common.

In regard to this clone: The antigen remains unidentified.

The study enrolled healthy HIV-negative adults without recent acute infections or vaccinations as donors. TCRdb keeps only in-frame clones here, not all; method: immunoSEQ multiplex PCR. The table has over a million clones, 96% seen once. The CDR3 is made up of 13 amino acids. The germline gives CDR1 SGHNT, CDR2 YENEEA. V lost 5 bases, J lost 4 bases, and 4 bases stayed unmatched. The chain has TRBV11-3 and TRBJ2-7; 8 nucleotides match TRBD2. Sequencing was performed on naive CD4+ T cells sorted from blood. Subset reported: CD45RA+ positively selected. The sequence was collected from a man aged 25-45 years in good health. CDR3 amino acids: CASSRASGYEQYF. The CDR3 DNA is TGTGCCAGCAGCCGGGCTAGCGGGTACGAGCAGTACTTC.